This is a list of T cell receptor beta chains from one sample in a study of cytotoxic CD8 clonotypes in ibrutinib-treated CLL. The data were produced by immunoSEQ multiplex PCR, yet TCRdb's version contains in-frame clones alone and is incomplete. The sample lists approximately 150,000 clones, around 80% occurring once. The starting material was PBMCs, obtained after 24 months of ibrutinib treatment. The receptor source for this set is a human donor with chronic lymphocytic leukemia. Each CDR3 is given with its conserved first and last residue. The order of the fields is D gene, V gene, J gene, clone size, CDR3 protein, CDR3 DNA. The D gene is left open where the match is weak. For some rows the clone size is stated as once, few or many, or as a class when expanded; others skip it.

>.|TRBV7-9|TRBJ1-2|few
CASSFGVNYGYTF
TGTGCCAGCAGCTTTGGAGTTAACTATGGCTACACCTTC
>TRBD1|TRBV11-2|TRBJ2-7|once
CASSPGQGAYEQYF
TGTGCCAGCAGCCCAGGACAGGGTGCCTACGAGCAGTACTTC
>.|TRBV9|TRBJ1-2|.
CASSVATANYGYTF
TGTGCCAGCAGCGTAGCGACCGCTAACTATGGCTACACCTTC
>TRBD1|TRBV19|TRBJ1-2|.
CASRDREAGYTF
TGTGCCAGCAGGGACAGGGAGGCAGGCTACACCTTC
>TRBD1|TRBV5-1|TRBJ2-5|.
CASSFGRGQETQYF
TGCGCCAGCAGCTTTGGCAGGGGGCAAGAGACCCAGTACTTC
>TRBD1|TRBV30|TRBJ1-3|.
CAWSKTGISGNTIYF
TGTGCCTGGAGTAAGACAGGGATTTCTGGAAACACCATATATTTT
>TRBD2|TRBV7-2|TRBJ2-3|.
CASRIAGGSTQYF
TGTGCCAGCCGAATAGCGGGGGGAAGTACGCAGTATTTT
>.|TRBV19|TRBJ2-7|.
CASSIGQGTYEQYF
TGTGCCAGTAGTATTGGTCAGGGGACCTACGAGCAGTACTTC
>.|TRBV23-1|TRBJ2-7|.
CASSQSNSPISYEQYF
TGCGCCAGCAGTCAATCGAACAGCCCCATCTCCTACGAGCAGTACTTC
>.|TRBV2|TRBJ1-1|few
CASSDLGGVREAFF
TGTGCCAGCAGTGACCTCGGAGGCGTGCGTGAAGCTTTCTTT
>.|TRBV2|TRBJ2-1|once
CASSDRHNEQFF
TGTGCCAGCAGTGACCGGCACAATGAGCAGTTCTTC
>TRBD1|TRBV7-2|TRBJ2-7|.
CASSSGQSYEQYF
TGTGCCAGCAGCTCGGGACAGTCCTACGAGCAGTACTTC
>.|TRBV6-5|TRBJ1-5|.
CASSYLRNQPQHF
TGTGCCAGCAGTTACTTGAGGAATCAGCCCCAGCATTTT
>.|TRBV6-5|TRBJ1-1|.
CASSFRQPLEAFF
TGTGCCAGCAGTTTCCGACAGCCACTTGAAGCTTTCTTT
>.|TRBV7-9|TRBJ2-6|.
CASRTQGPGANVLTF
TGTGCCAGCAGGACTCAGGGTCCTGGGGCCAACGTCCTGACTTTC
>.|TRBV4-3|TRBJ2-7|few
CASSQSLGSYEQYF
TGCGCCAGCAGCCAAAGTCTGGGGTCGTACGAGCAGTACTTC
>.|TRBV6-1|TRBJ2-1|.
CASSEEVGGQPRNEQFF
TGTGCCAGCAGTGAAGAGGTGGGGGGGCAGCCCCGGAATGAGCAGTTCTTC
>.|TRBV19|TRBJ1-5|.
CASSNLLDRLSNQPQHF
TGTGCCAGTAGCAACCTCTTAGACAGACTTAGCAATCAGCCCCAGCATTTT
>TRBD1|TRBV12-5|TRBJ2-7|.
CARAALGQGAYEQYF
TGTGCTAGGGCCGCCCTGGGACAGGGGGCTTACGAGCAGTACTTC
>.|TRBV5-4|TRBJ1-3|once
CASSPLQNSGNTIYF
TGTGCCAGCAGCCCGCTACAGAACTCTGGAAACACCATATATTTT
>TRBD2|TRBV10-3|TRBJ2-7|.
CAISEPPGLAGYEQYF
TGTGCCATCAGTGAGCCACCGGGACTAGCGGGATACGAGCAGTACTTC
>.|TRBV6-6|TRBJ2-3|.
CASSYGNRADTQYF
TGTGCCAGCAGTTACGGGAACAGGGCAGATACGCAGTATTTT
>.|TRBV6-6|TRBJ1-5|.
CASSSGYSNQPQHF
TGTGCCAGCAGTTCAGGTTATAGCAATCAGCCCCAGCATTTT
>.|TRBV28|TRBJ2-1|.
CASSSSNEQFF
TGTGCCAGCAGTTCTAGCAATGAGCAGTTCTTC
>.|TRBV4-2|TRBJ1-5|.
CASSRDSGNQPQHF
TGTGCCAGCAGTCGGGACTCAGGCAATCAGCCCCAGCATTTT
>.|TRBV27|TRBJ1-4|.
CASGFIGTNEKLFF
TGTGCCAGCGGATTCATTGGCACTAATGAAAAACTGTTTTTT
>.|TRBV30|TRBJ1-1|.
CAWSVQENTEAFF
TGTGCCTGGAGTGTACAGGAAAACACTGAAGCTTTCTTT